These 21 T cell receptor beta chains were sequenced from one sample in a study of CD8 T cells in Susac syndrome. With random hexamers, reverse transcription was performed on 0.5 to 1 ug of RNA. TCRdb analysed the immunoSEQ multiplex PCR reads with MiXCR anew, one entry per CDR3 protein. The repertoire holds some 180,000 distinct CDR3 sequences, with just under 95% as singletons. Sequencing input: CD4+ T cells from PBMCs. All receptors come from a human donor in good health.

CDR3 coding DNA: TGCAGTGCGTCCGGTCGAGAGCAGTACTTC. This sequence encodes CSASGREQYF. The chain combines TRBV20-1 with TRBJ2-7; unclear D gene. The CDR3 is made up of 10 amino acids. Deletions cut 6 bases from V and 7 bases from J, with 10 bases between. The V gene's germline CDR1 is DFQATT and CDR2 SNEGSKA (reference sequence).

The chain employs TRBV20-1 and TRBJ2-7, with 9 nucleotides matching TRBD2. CDR3 size: 14 residues. Unmatched junction bases numbered 13, after V lost 6 bases and J lost 7 bases. Germline loops: CDR1 DFQATT, CDR2 SNEGSKA (reference sequence). The CDR3 DNA reads as TGCAGTGCAGCACACGTAGCGGGGGCAAAGGAGCAGTACTTC. Its translation: CSAAHVAGAKEQYF.

The V call is TRBV2, the J call TRBJ2-7; D perhaps matches TRBD2 (6 bases). Between the trimmed V and J ends, which lost 6 bases and 12 bases, there was a span of 15 bases. Per the germline V gene, CDR1 is SNHLY and CDR2 is FYNNEI. The CDR3 is 11 amino acids. For the CDR3, the DNA is TGTGCCAGCAGGCTTAGGGAGGAGGGGTACTTC. This gives the protein CASRLREEGYF.

The rearrangement joins TRBV12-3 or TRBV12-4 to TRBJ2-2; no clear D. The CDR3 contains 15 residues. Trimming removed 4 bases from V and 5 bases from J, with 14 bases in between. CDR3 residues: CASSSWAPRTGELFF. CDR3 sequence (DNA): TGTGCCAGCAGTTCTTGGGCCCCGAGGACCGGGGAGCTGTTTTTT.

This clonotype turned up a few times. The chain has TRBV27 and TRBJ2-7, with no clear D. CDR1 is MNHEY and CDR2 is SMNVEV in the germline V gene (reference sequence). Trimming stripped 1 base from V and 5 bases from J, with 0 bases between. CDR3 length: 10 residues. CDR3 DNA: TGTGCCAGCAGTTTATACGAGCAGTACTTC. Its protein is CASSLYEQYF.

The gene calls are TRBV7-9 and TRBJ2-4, with D perhaps TRBD2 (5 bases). From germline, CDR1 is SEHNR and CDR2 FQNEAQ (reference sequence). CDR3 length: 12 amino acids. V lost 2 bases and J lost 8, with 7 bases in between. In nucleotides, the CDR3 is TGTGCCAGCAGCTTATCGGGGTACATTCAGTACTTC. As protein: CASSLSGYIQYF. Drawing the rest from reference TRBV7-9 and TRBJ2-4, the complete variable domain is DTGVSQNPRHKITKRGQNVTFRCDPISEHNRLYWYRQTLGQGPEFLTYFQNEAQLEKSRLLSDRFSAERPKGSFSTLEIQRTEQGDSAMYLCASSLSGYIQYFGAGTRLSVL.

This clonotype appeared a single time. V is TRBV27 and J is TRBJ2-3; 10 bases match TRBD1. CDR1 is MNHEY and CDR2 is SMNVEV in the germline V gene (reference sequence). V lost 5 bases to trimming and J lost 5 bases; unmatched junction nucleotides: 10. The CDR3 extends over 16 amino acids. CDR3 residues: CASSVPGTGEGDTQYF. DNA of the CDR3: TGTGCCAGCAGTGTCCCCGGGACAGGGGAGGGAGATACGCAGTATTTT.

The chain combines TRBV28 with TRBJ2-1; TRBD2 matches 12 bases. Germline V lookup: CDR1 MDHEN, CDR2 SYDVKM. The CDR3 covers 17 residues. J gave up 7 bases and V 7 bases, and 14 bases lay outside the gene matches. The chain's CDR3 is CASTGRERTSGINEQFF. CDR3 DNA: TGTGCCAGCACGGGCAGGGAAAGGACTAGCGGGATTAATGAGCAGTTCTTC.

The V gene is TRBV6-5, the J gene TRBJ1-2; unclear D gene. This CDR3 spans 16 amino acids. The germline CDR1 and CDR2 sequences are MNHEY and SVGAGI. V was trimmed by 2 bases and J by 5 bases, leaving 18 bases between them. The CDR3 sequence: CASSYLSDPSIYGYTF. Written as DNA, the CDR3 is TGTGCCAGCAGTTACCTTTCGGACCCAAGTATTTATGGCTACACCTTC.

The V gene is TRBV27, the J gene TRBJ1-5; possibly TRBD1 for D (5 bases). This CDR3 region has 12 residues. Trimming cost V 3 bases and J 6 bases, with 6 bases left between them. The germline V gene encodes CDR1 MNHEY and CDR2 SMNVEV (reference sequence). The CDR3 here is CASSFGGQPQHF. The CDR3 DNA reads TGTGCCAGCAGTTTCGGGGGTCAGCCCCAGCATTTT.

The J gene is TRBJ2-7, the V gene TRBV30; tentatively, D is TRBD2 (6 bases). CDR3 length equals 15 residues. The germline CDR1 and CDR2 sequences are GTSNPN and SVGIG (reference sequence). V was trimmed by 3 bases and J by 1 base, leaving 16 bases between them. The CDR3 sequence is CAWRSAARESYEQYF. The CDR3 nucleotides read TGTGCCTGGAGATCGGCGGCCCGGGAGTCCTACGAGCAGTACTTC. Full variable domain (outside the CDR3, taken from reference TRBV30 and TRBJ2-7): SQTIHQWPATLVQPVGSPLSLECTVEGTSNPNLYWYRQAAGRGLQLLFYSVGIGQISSEVPQNLSASRPQDRQFILSSKKLLLSDSGFYLCAWRSAARESYEQYFGPGTRLTVT.

In this sample, this clonotype turned up once. The V and J genes are TRBV2 and TRBJ2-1; D not resolved. The ends were cut back, 6 bases at V and 0 bases at J, with 9 bases in the middle. The V gene's germline CDR1 is SNHLY and CDR2 FYNNEI. This CDR3 region has 14 residues. CDR3 bases: TGTGCCAGCAGAAGGCGGAGCTCCTACAATGAGCAGTTCTTC. Protein: CASRRRSSYNEQFF.

The CDR3 coding sequence is TGCAGCGTTGAATTCCACTTTGCGAACACCGGGGAGCTGTTTTTT. Protein product: CSVEFHFANTGELFF. The V gene is TRBV29-1, the J gene TRBJ2-2; unclear D gene. This CDR3 is 15 amino acids long. V lost 2 bases, J lost 0 bases, and 10 bases lay in between. Germline assignment: CDR1 SQVTM and CDR2 ANQGSEA.

This chain uses TRBV5-1 with TRBJ2-7, with 8 bases aligning to TRBD2. The trim removed 2 bases at V and 5 bases at J, leaving 3 bases unmatched. The germline gives CDR1 SGHRS, CDR2 YFSETQ. The CDR3 has 13 amino acids. For the CDR3, the DNA is TGCGCCAGCAGCTTAGCGGGAGCCAACGAGCAGTACTTC. It is translated as CASSLAGANEQYF.

V and J are TRBV12-3 or TRBV12-4 and TRBJ2-5, with D possibly being TRBD1 (5 bases). The CDR3 sequence is 14 residues long. The ends were cut back, 1 base at V and 4 bases at J, with 10 bases in the middle. The CDR3, as DNA: TGTGCCAGCAGTTTAGGGCAGGGAAGAGAGACCCAGTACTTC. It yields the protein CASSLGQGRETQYF.

The chain is built from TRBV5-1 and TRBJ1-2; possible D gene TRBD1, 5 bases. The germline V gene has CDR1 SGHRS and CDR2 YFSETQ. V was trimmed by 4 bases and J by 8 bases, leaving 24 bases between them. The CDR3 length is 16 residues. Here the CDR3 reads CASSASGTATSGGYTF. The CDR3 DNA reads TGCGCCAGCAGCGCCTCCGGGACGGCCACGAGTGGAGGCTACACCTTC.

The chain links TRBV7-9 to TRBJ2-7; the match to TRBD1 covers 8 bases. CDR3 length: 14 residues. Per germline, CDR1 SEHNR and CDR2 FQNEAQ (reference sequence). V trimming: 6 bases; J trimming: 4 bases; junction bases outside the gene matches: 8. This CDR3 is CASSRSGGLYEQYF. DNA of the CDR3: TGTGCCAGCAGTCGGTCAGGGGGCTTGTACGAGCAGTACTTC.

The chain joins TRBV29-1 to TRBJ2-7; D assignment may be TRBD1 or TRBD2 (6 bases each). CDR3 length: 13 residues. The germline V gene has CDR1 SQVTM and CDR2 ANQGSEA. V was pared by 6 bases and J by 6 bases, with 18 bases between. The CDR3 DNA is TGCAGCGTGACCCGATCCTGGGGGGCCGAGCAGTACTTC. Translated, it gives CSVTRSWGAEQYF.

The rearrangement uses TRBV4-1 and TRBJ2-3; 8 bases are shared with TRBD1. Germline values: CDR1 MGHRA, CDR2 YSYEKL. With 6 bases clipped from V and 1 base from J, the junction kept 3 bases outside the gene matches. The CDR3 sequence is 14 residues long. The CDR3 region has the DNA TGCGCCAGCAGGACAGGGGTTGGCACAGATACGCAGTATTTT. Translated, it gives CASRTGVGTDTQYF.

The gene calls are TRBV3-1 and TRBJ1-5, with a weak D call TRBD1 (5 bases). The CDR3 extends over 15 amino acids. V was clipped by 1 base and J by 10 bases, with 17 bases between them. The germline gives CDR1 LGHDT, CDR2 YNNKEL (reference sequence). CDR3 sequence: CASSQARGSNEPQHF. Written as DNA, the CDR3 is TGTGCCAGCAGCCAAGCTAGGGGTAGCAACGAACCCCAGCATTTT.

CDR3: CASSSRTSGSLNNEQFF. As DNA, the CDR3 is TGTGCCAGCAGTTCAAGGACTAGCGGGAGTCTTAACAATGAGCAGTTCTTC. V is TRBV6-5 and J is TRBJ2-1, with 13 bases aligning to TRBD2. CDR1 is MNHEY, CDR2 SVGAGI, per germline. This CDR3 has 17 residues. V lost 4 bases, J lost 5 bases, and 8 bases stayed unmatched.